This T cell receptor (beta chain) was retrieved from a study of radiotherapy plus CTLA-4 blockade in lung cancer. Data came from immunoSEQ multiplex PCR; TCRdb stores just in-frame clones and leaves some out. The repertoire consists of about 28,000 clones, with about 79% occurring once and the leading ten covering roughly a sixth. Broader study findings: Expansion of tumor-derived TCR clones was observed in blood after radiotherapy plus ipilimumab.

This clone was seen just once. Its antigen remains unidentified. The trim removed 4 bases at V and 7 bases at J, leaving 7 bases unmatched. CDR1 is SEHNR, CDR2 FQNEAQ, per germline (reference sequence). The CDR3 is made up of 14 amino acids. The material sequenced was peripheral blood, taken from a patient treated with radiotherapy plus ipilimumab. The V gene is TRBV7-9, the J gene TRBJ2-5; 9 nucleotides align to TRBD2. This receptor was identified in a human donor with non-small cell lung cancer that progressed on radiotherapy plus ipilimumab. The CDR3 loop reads CASSSGLATGTQYF. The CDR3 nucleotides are TGTGCCAGCAGCTCGGGACTAGCAACTGGGACCCAGTACTTC. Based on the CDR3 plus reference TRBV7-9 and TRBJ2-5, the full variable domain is DTGVSQNPRHKITKRGQNVTFRCDPISEHNRLYWYRQTLGQGPEFLTYFQNEAQLEKSRLLSDRFSAERPKGSFSTLEIQRTEQGDSAMYLCASSSGLATGTQYFGPGTRLLVL.